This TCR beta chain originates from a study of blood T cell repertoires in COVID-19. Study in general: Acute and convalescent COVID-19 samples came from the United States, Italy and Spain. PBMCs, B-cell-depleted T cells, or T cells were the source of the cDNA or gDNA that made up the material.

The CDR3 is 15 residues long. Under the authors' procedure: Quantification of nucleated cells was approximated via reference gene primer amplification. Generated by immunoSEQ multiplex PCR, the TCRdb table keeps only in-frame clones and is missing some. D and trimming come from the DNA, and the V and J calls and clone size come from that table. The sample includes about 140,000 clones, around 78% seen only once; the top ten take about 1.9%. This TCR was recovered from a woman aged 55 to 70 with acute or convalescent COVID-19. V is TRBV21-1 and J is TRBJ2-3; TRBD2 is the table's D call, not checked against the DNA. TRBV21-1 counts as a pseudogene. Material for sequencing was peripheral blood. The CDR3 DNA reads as TGTGCCGGCTCGGCGGGGGGGGATGGAGCAGATACGCAGTATTTT. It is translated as CAGSAGGDGADTQYF.